A selection of T cell receptor beta chains follows, all from one sample in a study of CD8+CD57+ T cells in acquired aplastic anemia. TCRdb re-called the reads through MiXCR, storing one row per CDR3 protein. Altogether roughly 160,000 distinct CDR3 sequences are present, 71% being singletons, with the ten largest covering more than 35%. Sample: sorted CD4+, CD8+, or CD8+CD57+ T cells (not recorded which) from PBMCs. These receptors were collected from a human donor with aplastic anemia. CDR3s include the opening cysteine and the closing phenylalanine or tryptophan. D genes are given only for firm matches. Size values are once, few and many counts, or a class for expanded clones, and some rows have none.

CDR3nt: TGCAGTGCCCAAATGGGACTAGCGGGGGGCTATACGCAGTATTTT
CDR3aa: CSAQMGLAGGYTQYF
j_gene: TRBJ2-3
abundance: few
d_gene: TRBD2
v_gene: TRBV20-1

CDR3nt: TGTGCCGTGATGACAGCCATGAGCTCCTACGAGCAGTACTTC
CDR3aa: CAVMTAMSSYEQYF
j_gene: TRBJ2-7
abundance: -
d_gene: -
v_gene: TRBV10-3

CDR3nt: TGTGCCAGCAGTTCCCTCGGGCAAGGGAATTCACCCCTCCACTTT
CDR3aa: CASSSLGQGNSPLHF
j_gene: TRBJ1-6
abundance: -
d_gene: -
v_gene: TRBV2

CDR3nt: TGTGCCAGCAGCCCTATACAGGGTGCCAACACTGAAGCTTTCTTT
CDR3aa: CASSPIQGANTEAFF
j_gene: TRBJ1-1
abundance: once
d_gene: -
v_gene: TRBV7-8

CDR3nt: TGTGCCAGCAGCTTCCACAGGGATCGAGGTTACGAGCAGTACTTC
CDR3aa: CASSFHRDRGYEQYF
j_gene: TRBJ2-7
abundance: -
d_gene: -
v_gene: TRBV7-8

CDR3nt: TGCAGTGCTAGATTGCGGGGGGCGATTTACAATGAGCAGTTCTTC
CDR3aa: CSARLRGAIYNEQFF
j_gene: TRBJ2-1
abundance: few
d_gene: TRBD2
v_gene: TRBV20-1

CDR3nt: TGTGCCAGCGAGCTCATAGGCAGGGGAGGAACTGAAGCTTTCTTT
CDR3aa: CASELIGRGGTEAFF
j_gene: TRBJ1-1
abundance: -
d_gene: -
v_gene: TRBV7-8

CDR3nt: TGCAGTGCTAGGGTCGGGGACAGGGACCAGCCCCAGCATTTT
CDR3aa: CSARVGDRDQPQHF
j_gene: TRBJ1-5
abundance: few
d_gene: TRBD1
v_gene: TRBV20-1

CDR3nt: TGCAGGGCGACTAGCGGGACAAACAATGAGCAGTTCTTC
CDR3aa: CRATSGTNNEQFF
j_gene: TRBJ2-1
abundance: -
d_gene: TRBD2
v_gene: TRBV20-1

CDR3nt: TGTGCCACCAGCAGAGATCGGAACGAAGAGACCCAGTACTTC
CDR3aa: CATSRDRNEETQYF
j_gene: TRBJ2-5
abundance: -
d_gene: -
v_gene: TRBV15

CDR3nt: TGTGCCACCGGTGACCGGACTAGCGGGGCATACAATGAGCAGTTCTTC
CDR3aa: CATGDRTSGAYNEQFF
j_gene: TRBJ2-1
abundance: -
d_gene: TRBD2
v_gene: TRBV24-1

CDR3nt: TGTGCCAGCACCATAGCGGGGACCCAAGAGACCCAGTACTTC
CDR3aa: CASTIAGTQETQYF
j_gene: TRBJ2-5
abundance: -
d_gene: TRBD2
v_gene: TRBV2

CDR3nt: TGCAGTGCTAGAACGGGACAGGGAGCAATAAGCACTGAAGCTTTCTTT
CDR3aa: CSARTGQGAISTEAFF
j_gene: TRBJ1-1
abundance: many
d_gene: TRBD1
v_gene: TRBV20-1

CDR3nt: TGCGCCAGCAGGGACAGTTCGAACACTGAAGCTTTCTTT
CDR3aa: CASRDSSNTEAFF
j_gene: TRBJ1-1
abundance: -
d_gene: -
v_gene: TRBV5-1

CDR3nt: TGTGCCAGCAGCCCTACAGGGGTCCCCAAAGAGACCCAGTACTTC
CDR3aa: CASSPTGVPKETQYF
j_gene: TRBJ2-5
abundance: -
d_gene: TRBD1
v_gene: TRBV6-1

CDR3nt: TGTGCCAGCAGTTACTCAGGACAGGGTACCGAGCAGTACTTC
CDR3aa: CASSYSGQGTEQYF
j_gene: TRBJ2-7
abundance: -
d_gene: TRBD1
v_gene: TRBV6-5

CDR3nt: TGTGCCAGCCCTAGCGAGGAAGACAATGAGCAGTTCTTC
CDR3aa: CASPSEEDNEQFF
j_gene: TRBJ2-1
abundance: many
d_gene: -
v_gene: TRBV18

CDR3nt: TGTGCCACCAGCAGAGCCCAGGCAGAAATGGGCATTTATGGCTACACCTTC
CDR3aa: CATSRAQAEMGIYGYTF
j_gene: TRBJ1-2
abundance: -
d_gene: -
v_gene: TRBV15

CDR3nt: TGTGCCAGCAGCTCGGACGGAAGACTCTCCTACGAGCAGTACTTC
CDR3aa: CASSSDGRLSYEQYF
j_gene: TRBJ2-7
abundance: once
d_gene: -
v_gene: TRBV7-2

CDR3nt: TGTGCCACCAGTGACGGGACAGGGGACTACTACGAGCAGTACTTC
CDR3aa: CATSDGTGDYYEQYF
j_gene: TRBJ2-7
abundance: -
d_gene: TRBD1
v_gene: TRBV24-1

CDR3nt: TGTGCCAGCAGTGTGCACCTGACAGGGGGTGACTATGGCTACACCTTC
CDR3aa: CASSVHLTGGDYGYTF
j_gene: TRBJ1-2
abundance: -
d_gene: TRBD1
v_gene: TRBV2

CDR3nt: TGTGCCAGCAGCTCTGACAGGGAAGGGGCCGGGGAGCTGTTTTTT
CDR3aa: CASSSDREGAGELFF
j_gene: TRBJ2-2
abundance: many
d_gene: TRBD1
v_gene: TRBV7-6